The present TCR beta chain was sequenced within a study of blood T cell repertoires in COVID-19. Across the study: Some COVID-19 samples were acute and others convalescent; all came from the United States, Italy and Spain. PBMCs, B-cell-depleted T cells, or T cells provided the cDNA or gDNA that made up the material.

Under the authors' procedure: Estimates of nucleated cell counts were drawn from the amplification of reference gene primers. Data came from immunoSEQ multiplex PCR; TCRdb stores just in-frame clones and leaves some out. V, J and clone size were drawn from that table, and D and trimming were deduced from the DNA. The table includes 35,000 to 45,000 clones, roughly 88% detected once. Germline V lookup: CDR1 KGHSH, CDR2 LQKENI. The CDR3 is made up of 14 amino acids. Between the trimmed V and J ends, which lost 1 base and 3 bases, there was a span of 8 bases. Input material: peripheral blood. The rearrangement uses TRBV18 and TRBJ2-3; D remains unclear. The TCR was taken from a human donor in a cohort sampled during active COVID-19. The CDR3 coding sequence is TGTGCCAGCTCACCACGTTTCCAGACAGATACGCAGTATTTT. It translates to CASSPRFQTDTQYF.